This T cell receptor (beta chain) was sequenced during a study of blood T cells in healthy people across ages (dated by TCRdb to about 2015). Broadly, across the study: Template switching captured roughly one uniquely barcoded TCR beta cDNA molecule per two T cells in model experiments. Age-related changes in TCR beta repertoire diversity were measured in the study by deep sequencing normalized with unique cDNA molecular identifiers. The donors were divided into four age groups: young (average approximately 17 years), middle-aged (over 35), aged (roughly 60) and long-lived (roughly 82). Two additional independent replicas of 1 million unique cDNA reads from the same blood draw were analyzed for two donors (one aged 18 to 29 and one aged 80 or older).

The paper's findings and limits, for the study overall: Compared with the aged group, the long-lived group had more naive CD4+ T cells, fewer expanded clones and increased TCR diversity, a pattern suggesting age selection. Conclusive comparison of naive and antigen-experienced compartments was prevented by the profiling of bulk unsorted PBMCs. The percentage of naive T cells measured by flow cytometry correlated strongly with observed TCR beta diversity. Observed TCR beta diversity per million T cells fell roughly linearly with age, and a significant reduction was already apparent by age around 40. Donor CMV infection status was unknown, potentially confounding age-related changes in expanded clonotypes. Estimates of total diversity based on one million sequenced T cells were regarded as lower bounds and as underestimates.

A distance of 18 bases separates the germline ends of V and J, which lose 6 bases and 4 bases respectively. The germline V gene supplies CDR1 LGHNT and CDR2 FRNRAP. There are 16 amino acids in the CDR3, from cysteine to phenylalanine inclusive. Only the CDR3 portion is preserved as DNA: 48 bases, with reading frame beginning at the first base. Turning to this clonotype: This receptor's antigen is unknown. No base quality information exists; no much larger clone differs at one position.

Library construction relied on 5' RACE. The sequencer listed for this sample is Illumina HiSeq 2500. The second PCR ran for roughly 7 to 11 cycles and used a J-beta primer mix along with a sample-barcoded 5' primer. A template-switch 5' adaptor carrying 12 random nucleotides introduced a unique molecular identifier onto each TCR beta cDNA molecule. At least 3 million CDR3-containing paired-end reads were obtained from each sample. All of the RNA was converted into first-strand cDNA using the Mint cDNA synthesis kit, with a TRBC-specific oligonucleotide serving as the primer. Following uracil-DNA glycosylase treatment, a first 18-cycle PCR with universal primers M1SS and BC2_uni_R was performed on all cDNA. As for how the authors treated the data: For normalization, 1 million high-quality reads were randomly selected from each sample, with every read carrying a distinct molecular identifier. Reads with shared molecular identifiers were discarded instead of being binned into consensus sequences. MiTCR, set to a Q25 quality threshold and the strictest error-elimination algorithm, was used for CDR3 identification, clonotype clustering and error correction. A nonparametric unseen species model using Euler transformation provided a lower-bound estimate of total TCR beta diversity. TCRdb cleaned the public reads at Q25 with fastp, built clones with MiXCR and kept in-frame beta chains. Rows are unified per CDR3 protein, each entry keeping the most common DNA and genes. None of the V and J calls come from the authors' own analysis; TCRdb made them. The table for this sample lists fewer than 600,000 distinct CDR3 sequences; about 26% of them were counted only once. The top ten clones comprise approximately 3.6% of the sample.

The donors were 40 or so Caucasian individuals from Russia, aged 6 to 90 years, who were systemically healthy. Each donor gave roughly 9.5 milliliters of peripheral blood, collected into EDTA-treated Vacutainer tubes. Ficoll-Paque density-gradient centrifugation was used to isolate PBMCs, with at least 6.5 million per sample. Trizol reagent was used to extract total RNA from PBMCs, with at least 5 micrograms per sample. For every donor, flow cytometry on a PBMC aliquot measured the percentage of naive CD45RAhigh/CD27high T cells. These data were likewise used in another study, on T cells of mothers and their children. As the second publication notes: Nine systemically healthy Caucasian individuals, comprising three mothers and their six children, were included as donors. cDNA synthesis used all of the extracted RNA, with 1.5 ug of RNA in each 15 ul reaction. In the second PCR, sample barcodes and 2-4 random nucleotides were introduced via the M1S primer. Over 9 million TCR beta CDR3 reads came from each mother, compared with some 3.1 million reads from each child. TCR recombination output is similarly shaped by thymic selection in related and unrelated pairs, with a minor effect exerted by inherited differences. Normalized repertoire overlap in related mother-child pairs was always slightly higher than in unrelated mother-child pairs, but the difference was never significant. With a sensitivity of approximately 100 clones per million clonotypes, no persistent microchimeric T cell clones were detected. The study used deep NGS to compare TCR beta repertoires of mothers and children, seeking features distinguishing related mother-child pairs from unrelated individuals. The mean age was 40 +/- 4 years for the mothers and 11 +/- 4 years for the children. After adapter ligation with NEBNext reagents, the libraries were sequenced on Illumina HiSeq 2000 with 100+100 nt paired-end reads. To avoid cross-contamination, the mother libraries and the child libraries were prepared a month apart and sequenced in separate runs. Between 500,000 and 2,000,000 distinct TCR beta clonotypes were identified per donor. Naive TCR beta clonotypes were estimated from low-frequency clonotypes matched to each donor's FACS-determined naive share, without sorting.

The receptor comes from a boy aged 2 to 10 in good health. Recombination connected TRBV12-5 to TRBJ2-2, with TRBD2 as a weak D call on 7 bases. The material sequenced was blood. The CDR3 protein: CASGSYGGGGTGELFF. The base sequence is TGTGCTAGTGGCTCGTACGGGGGAGGGGGCACCGGGGAGCTGTTTTTT. The CDR3 plus the reference TRBV12-5 and TRBJ2-2 genes for the other parts give the full variable domain: DARVTQTPRHKVTEMGQEVTMRCQPILGHNTVFWYRQTMMQGLELLAYFRNRAPLDDSGMPKDRFSAEMPDATLATLKIQPSEPRDSAVYFCASGSYGGGGTGELFFGEGSRLTVL.